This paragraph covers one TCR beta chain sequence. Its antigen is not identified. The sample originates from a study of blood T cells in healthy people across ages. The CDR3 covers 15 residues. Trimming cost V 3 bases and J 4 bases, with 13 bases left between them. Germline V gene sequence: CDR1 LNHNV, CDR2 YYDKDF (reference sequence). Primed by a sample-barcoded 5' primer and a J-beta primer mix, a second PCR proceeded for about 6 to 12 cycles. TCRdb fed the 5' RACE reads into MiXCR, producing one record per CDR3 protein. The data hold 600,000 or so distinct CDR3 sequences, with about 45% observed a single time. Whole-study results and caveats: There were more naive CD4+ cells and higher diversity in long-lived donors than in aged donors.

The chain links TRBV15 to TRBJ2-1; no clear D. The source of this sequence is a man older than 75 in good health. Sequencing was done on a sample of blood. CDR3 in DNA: TGTGCCACCAGCAGTCCGGGTCCCAATTACAATGAGCAGTTCTTC. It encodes CATSSPGPNYNEQFF.